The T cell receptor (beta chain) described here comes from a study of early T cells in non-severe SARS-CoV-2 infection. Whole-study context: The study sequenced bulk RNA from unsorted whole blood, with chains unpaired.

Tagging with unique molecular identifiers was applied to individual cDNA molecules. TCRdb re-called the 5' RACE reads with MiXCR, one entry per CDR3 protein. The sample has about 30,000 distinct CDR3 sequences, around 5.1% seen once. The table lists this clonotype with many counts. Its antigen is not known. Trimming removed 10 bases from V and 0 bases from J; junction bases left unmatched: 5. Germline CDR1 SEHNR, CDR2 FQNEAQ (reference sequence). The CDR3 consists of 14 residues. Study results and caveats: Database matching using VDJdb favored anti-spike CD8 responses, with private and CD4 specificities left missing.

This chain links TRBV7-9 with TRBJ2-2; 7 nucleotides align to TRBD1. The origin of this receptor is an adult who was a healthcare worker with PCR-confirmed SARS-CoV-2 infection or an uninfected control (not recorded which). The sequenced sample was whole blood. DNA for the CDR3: TGTGCCAACCAAGGGGGCTCGAACACCGGGGAGCTGTTTTTT. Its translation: CANQGGSNTGELFF.